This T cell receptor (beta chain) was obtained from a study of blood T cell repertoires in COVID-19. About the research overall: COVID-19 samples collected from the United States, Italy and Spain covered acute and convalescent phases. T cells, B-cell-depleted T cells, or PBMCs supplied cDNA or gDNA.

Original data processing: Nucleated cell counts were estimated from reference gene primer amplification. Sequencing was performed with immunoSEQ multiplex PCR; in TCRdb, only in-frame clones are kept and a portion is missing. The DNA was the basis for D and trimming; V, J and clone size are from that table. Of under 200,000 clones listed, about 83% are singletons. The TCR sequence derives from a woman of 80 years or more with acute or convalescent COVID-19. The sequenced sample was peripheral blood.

CDR3 region: CASSSQRGGLAGGNEQFF. CDR3 bases: TGTGCCAGCAGTTCCCAAAGAGGCGGACTAGCGGGAGGGAATGAGCAGTTCTTC. The chain combines TRBV6-2 or TRBV6-3 with TRBJ2-1, with 15 bases lining up with TRBD2. V gave up 4 bases and J gave up 7 bases; unmatched junction bases: 11. This CDR3 region has 18 residues. Germline CDR1 and CDR2: MNHEY and SVGEGT.